The 11 T cell receptor beta chains in this list originate from one sample, sequenced in a study of blood T cell repertoires in COVID-19. Measured with immunoSEQ multiplex PCR; TCRdb has only the in-frame clones, and not every one. The sample has 250,000 or so clones, over 80% seen once. Specimen: peripheral blood. These TCRs come from a man aged 30-40 years who had recovered from COVID-19.

This chain links TRBV2 with TRBJ2-3; D ambiguous. The ends were cut back, 6 bases at V and 0 bases at J, with 4 bases in the middle. Germline V lookup: CDR1 SNHLY, CDR2 FYNNEI. This CDR3 spans 12 amino acids. The CDR3 is CASRRSTDTQYF. The DNA of the CDR3 is TGTGCCAGCAGACGGAGCACAGATACGCAGTATTTT.

J is TRBJ2-1 and V is TRBV7-8, with D possibly being TRBD1 (5 bases). Trimming removed 1 base at V and 2 bases at J, with 12 bases between. Germline CDR1 is SGHVS and CDR2 is FQNEAQ. The CDR3 has 16 residues. In DNA, the CDR3 is TGTGCCAGCAGCTTAGGTCGGCAGGGCCCCTACAATGAGCAGTTCTTC. Amino acid sequence: CASSLGRQGPYNEQFF.

CDR3 in amino acids: CASRPLGGSGANVLTF. The CDR3 DNA reads TGTGCCAGCAGGCCTCTCGGGGGCTCTGGGGCCAACGTCCTGACTTTC. The chain joins TRBV27 to TRBJ2-6, with D possibly being TRBD2 (6 bases). Per germline, CDR1 MNHEY and CDR2 SMNVEV (reference sequence). The germline V and J ends were trimmed by 6 bases and 0 bases, with 12 bases remaining between them. This CDR3 region has 16 residues.

The chain couples TRBV6-6 to TRBJ1-5; no definite D call. V was trimmed by 10 bases and J by 6 bases, leaving 13 bases between them. Germline lookup yields CDR1 MNHNY and CDR2 SVGAGI (reference sequence). The CDR3 loop spans 12 amino acids. The CDR3 DNA reads as TGTGCCACCGGACGGGCGGGTCAGCCCCAGCATTTT. It is translated as CATGRAGQPQHF.

The CDR3 reads CASSETQGAAYEQYV. The DNA of the CDR3 is TGTGCCAGCAGTGAAACACAGGGGGCCGCCTACGAGCAGTACGTC. This rearrangement joins TRBV6-1 to TRBJ2-7; 9 nucleotides match TRBD1. V lost 2 bases and J lost 2; bases outside the gene matches: 4. The CDR3 runs to 15 residues. Germline V CDR1 and CDR2: MNHNS, SASEGT.

The count of this clone is one. CDR3 amino acids: CASSSMDRGPLKPSTDTQYF. In nucleotides, the CDR3 is TGTGCCAGCAGTTCCATGGACAGGGGTCCCTTAAAACCTAGCACAGATACGCAGTATTTT. The chain is built from TRBV28 and TRBJ2-3, with 9 positions matching TRBD1. The CDR3 length is 20 residues. Per germline, CDR1 MDHEN and CDR2 SYDVKM. V lost 4 bases to trimming and J lost 0 bases; unmatched junction nucleotides: 17.

The genes are TRBV18 and TRBJ2-3; unclear D gene. CDR1 is KGHSH and CDR2 is LQKENI in the germline V gene. This CDR3 is built from 12 residues. V was trimmed by 4 bases and J by 2 bases, leaving 4 bases between them. The CDR3: CASSHYTDTQYF. CDR3 in DNA: TGTGCCAGCTCACACTACACAGATACGCAGTATTTT.

V gene TRBV7-8 combines with J gene TRBJ2-7, with 8 bases lining up with TRBD1. This CDR3 contains 13 residues. V gave up 5 bases and J gave up 4 bases; unmatched junction bases: 4. Germline V gene data show CDR1 as SGHVS and CDR2 as FQNEAQ. The DNA of the CDR3 is TGTGCCAGCAGCCCAGACAGGGGTTACGAGCAGTACTTC. It codes for CASSPDRGYEQYF.

V usage is TRBV5-5 and J usage is TRBJ2-7, with 7 bases fitting TRBD1. The CDR3 contains 12 residues. Per the germline V gene, CDR1 is SGHKS and CDR2 is YYEKEE (reference sequence). Trimming cost V 7 bases and J 3 bases; bases outside gene matches: 4. CDR3 sequence reads: CASGTANYEQYV. The DNA of the CDR3 is TGTGCCAGCGGGACAGCCAACTACGAGCAGTACGTC.

The chain couples TRBV7-2 to TRBJ2-7, with D uncertain. Germline lookup yields CDR1 SGHTA and CDR2 FQGNSA. The CDR3 sequence is 16 residues long. The V end lost 0 bases, the J end lost 0 bases, and 12 bases lay between the germline ends. This CDR3 reads CASSLASYGCSYEQYV. In nucleotides, the CDR3 is TGTGCCAGCAGCTTAGCGAGCTACGGGTGCTCCTACGAGCAGTACGTC.

The sample holds many counts of this clone. The rearrangement uses TRBV29-1 and TRBJ1-1, with unresolved D. Germline CDR1 reads SQVTM; CDR2 reads ANQGSEA. Trimming pared 7 bases from V and 4 bases from J, leaving 7 bases between. CDR3 length: 10 amino acids. CDR3 region: CSAVSTEAFF. CDR3 nucleotides: TGCAGCGCGGTGAGCACTGAAGCTTTCTTT.